These 2 T cell receptor beta chains were all obtained from the same sample, sequenced in a study of T cells in Graves' hyperthyroidism and ophthalmopathy (dated by TCRdb to about 2019). Libraries were made using multiplex PCR. Sequencing took place on an Illumina HiSeq 2000. The TCR beta CDR3 regions were amplified from the RNA transcripts. The TCR CDR3 was subjected to a first round of RT-PCR using the HTBI primer set and the Qiagen OneStep RT-PCR kit. TCRdb took the public reads, trimmed them with fastp at Q25, ran MiXCR for clone calling and kept in-frame beta chains. CDR3 protein sequences are deduplicated, and each keeps its most common genes and DNA. A total of 250,000 or so distinct CDR3 sequences appear in this sample, 13% to 15% of them only once. 13% of the sample is taken by the ten largest. Sequences were obtained from blood. These receptors were collected from a middle-aged woman with Graves' hyperthyroidism that later progressed to Graves' ophthalmopathy.

This clonotype was detected only a few times. The chain couples TRBV20-1 to TRBJ2-7; D is undetermined. The CDR3 spans 12 residues. The V gene's germline CDR1 is DFQATT and CDR2 SNEGSKA (reference sequence). V shed 7 bases and J shed 0 bases, with 10 bases lying between them. CDR3 residues: CSVARSSYEQYF. The CDR3 region has the DNA TGCAGTGTCGCAAGGAGCTCCTACGAGCAGTACTTC.

This clonotype has ten or more counts. The rearrangement joins TRBV24-1 to TRBJ2-1, with TRBD1 matching 11 bases. The junction had 12 bases not matched to a gene; V was cut back by 4 bases and J by 8 bases. Germline V gives CDR1 KGHDR, CDR2 SFDVKD. The CDR3 loop spans 17 amino acids. The CDR3 nucleotides read TGTGCCACCAGTGACTTACCGGGACAGGGGGAGGTGGATGAGCAGTTCTTC. It yields the protein CATSDLPGQGEVDEQFF.